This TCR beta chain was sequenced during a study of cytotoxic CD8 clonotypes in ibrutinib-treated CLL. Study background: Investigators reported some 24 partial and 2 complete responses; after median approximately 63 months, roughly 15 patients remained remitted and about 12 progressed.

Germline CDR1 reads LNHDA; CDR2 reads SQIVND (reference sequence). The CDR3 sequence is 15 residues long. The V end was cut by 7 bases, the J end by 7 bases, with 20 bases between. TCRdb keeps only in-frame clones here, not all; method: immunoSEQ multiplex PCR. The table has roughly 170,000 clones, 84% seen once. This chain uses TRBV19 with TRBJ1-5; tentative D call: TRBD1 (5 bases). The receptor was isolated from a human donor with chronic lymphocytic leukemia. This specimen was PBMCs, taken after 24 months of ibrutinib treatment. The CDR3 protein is CASTPGRGGEQPQHF. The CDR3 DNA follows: TGTGCCAGTACCCCGGGGAGGGGAGGAGAACAGCCCCAGCATTTT. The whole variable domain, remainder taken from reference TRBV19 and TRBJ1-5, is DGGITQSPKYLFRKEGQNVTLSCEQNLNHDAMYWYRQDPGQGLRLIYYSQIVNDFQKGDIAEGYSVSREKKESFPLTVTSAQKNPTAFYLCASTPGRGGEQPQHFGDGTRLSIL.